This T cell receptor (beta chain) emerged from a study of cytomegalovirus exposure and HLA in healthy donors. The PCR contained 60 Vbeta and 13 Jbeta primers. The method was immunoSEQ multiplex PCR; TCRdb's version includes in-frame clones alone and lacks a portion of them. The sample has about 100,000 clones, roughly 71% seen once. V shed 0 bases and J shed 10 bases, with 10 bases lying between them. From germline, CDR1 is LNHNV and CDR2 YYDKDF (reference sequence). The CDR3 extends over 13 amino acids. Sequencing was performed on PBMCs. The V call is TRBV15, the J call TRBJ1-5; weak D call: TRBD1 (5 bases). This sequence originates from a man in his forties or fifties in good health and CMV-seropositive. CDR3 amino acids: CATSREGGGPQHF. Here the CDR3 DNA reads TGTGCCACCAGCAGAGAGGGGGGGGGACCCCAGCATTTT.